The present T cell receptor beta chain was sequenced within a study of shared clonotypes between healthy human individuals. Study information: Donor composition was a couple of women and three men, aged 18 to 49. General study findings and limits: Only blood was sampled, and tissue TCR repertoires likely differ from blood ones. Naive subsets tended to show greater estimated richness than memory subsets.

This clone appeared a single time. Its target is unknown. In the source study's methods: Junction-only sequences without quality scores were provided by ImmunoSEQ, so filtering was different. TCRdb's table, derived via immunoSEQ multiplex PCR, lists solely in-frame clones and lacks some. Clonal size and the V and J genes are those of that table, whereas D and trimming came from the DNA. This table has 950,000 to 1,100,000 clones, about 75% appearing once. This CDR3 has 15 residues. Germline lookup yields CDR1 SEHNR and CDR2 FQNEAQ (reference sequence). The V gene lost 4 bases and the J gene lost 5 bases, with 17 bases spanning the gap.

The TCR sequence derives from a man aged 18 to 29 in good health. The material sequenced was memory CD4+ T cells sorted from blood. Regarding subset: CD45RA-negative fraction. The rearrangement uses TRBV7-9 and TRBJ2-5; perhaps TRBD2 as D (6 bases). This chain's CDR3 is CASSSWTAGGETQYF. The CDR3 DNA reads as TGTGCCAGCAGCTCGTGGACCGCTGGGGGGGAGACCCAGTACTTC.